One and the same sample provided the 27 T cell receptor beta chains below, sequenced in a study of CD8 T cells in Susac syndrome. An amount of RNA that ranged from roughly 0.45 to 1 ug was reverse transcribed with random hexamers. Each CDR3 protein is one row after TCRdb ran MiXCR on the immunoSEQ multiplex PCR reads. This table holds about 210,000 distinct CDR3 sequences, 95% found once. What was sequenced was CD4+ T cells from PBMCs. These receptors came from a human donor with multiple sclerosis.

The gene calls are TRBV19 and TRBJ2-4; D remains ambiguous. Germline V gives CDR1 LNHDA, CDR2 SQIVND (reference sequence). Trimming stripped 4 bases from V and 0 bases from J, with 13 bases between. CDR3 length equals 16 residues. CDR3 sequence reads: CASSTSLTIAKNIQYF. Written as DNA, the CDR3 is TGTGCCAGTAGTACCTCTCTGACGATAGCCAAAAACATTCAGTACTTC. Variable domain in full (rest from reference TRBV19 and TRBJ2-4): DGGITQSPKYLFRKEGQNVTLSCEQNLNHDAMYWYRQDPGQGLRLIYYSQIVNDFQKGDIAEGYSVSREKKESFPLTVTSAQKNPTAFYLCASSTSLTIAKNIQYFGAGTRLSVL.

The chain employs TRBV5-6 and TRBJ2-3; 14 bases agree with TRBD2. The CDR3 sequence is 17 residues long. V trimming: 0 bases; J trimming: 1 base; junction bases outside the gene matches: 1. Per the germline V gene, CDR1 is SGHDT and CDR2 is YYEEEE. DNA of the CDR3: TGTGCCAGCAGCTTGGAGGGACTAGCGGGGGGCACAGATACGCAGTATTTT. This encodes CASSLEGLAGGTDTQYF.

The chain couples TRBV24-1 to TRBJ2-2; TRBD1 or TRBD2 may be the D gene (5 bases each). Germline CDR1 KGHDR, CDR2 SFDVKD. This CDR3 spans 13 amino acids. The V end lost 7 bases, the J end lost 8 bases, and 13 bases lay between the germline ends. The CDR3 loop reads CATRGTGTGELFF. The CDR3 DNA is TGTGCCACCAGAGGGACGGGTACTGGGGAGCTGTTTTTT.

This chain connects TRBV2 to TRBJ2-3; D is ambiguous. V lost 10 bases, J lost 7 bases, and 15 bases lay in between. Per the germline V gene, CDR1 is SNHLY and CDR2 is FYNNEI. This CDR3 is built from 12 residues. The CDR3 bases are TGTGCCAACCGCGGACCAAGCCATACGCAGTATTTT. Translation: CANRGPSHTQYF.

This chain joins TRBV20-1 and TRBJ2-3; 11 nucleotides agree with TRBD2. Germline V gene data show CDR1 as DFQATT and CDR2 as SNEGSKA (reference sequence). The CDR3 length is 16 residues. V lost 1 base, J lost 3 bases, and 6 bases stayed unmatched. CDR3 amino acids: CSARGVLAGETDTQYF. CDR3 in DNA: TGCAGTGCTAGAGGGGTACTAGCGGGGGAAACAGATACGCAGTATTTT.

CDR3 residues: CASSPAGGGGEQYF. Here the CDR3 DNA reads TGTGCCAGCAGCCCAGCCGGGGGAGGGGGCGAGCAGTACTTC. V gene TRBV3-1 combines with J gene TRBJ2-7; perhaps TRBD2 as D (7 bases). V lost 4 bases to trimming and J lost 6 bases, with 16 bases between them. CDR3 length: 14 amino acids. Germline V lookup: CDR1 LGHDT, CDR2 YNNKEL (reference sequence).

This clonotype was recorded only once. The chain carries TRBV5-6 and TRBJ1-6; perhaps TRBD1 as D (6 bases). The germline CDR1 and CDR2 sequences are SGHDT and YYEEEE. The ends were cut back, 0 bases at V and 9 bases at J, with 13 bases in the middle. CDR3 length equals 15 residues. The CDR3 loop reads CASSLDGGGGSPLHF. The DNA for the CDR3 is TGTGCCAGCAGCTTGGATGGAGGGGGTGGTTCACCCCTCCACTTT.

V and J are TRBV3-1 and TRBJ2-7, with 11 nucleotides matching TRBD2. Germline V gene sequence: CDR1 LGHDT, CDR2 YNNKEL (reference sequence). CDR3 length equals 18 residues. V was clipped by 5 bases and J by 0 bases; unmatched bases: 12. The CDR3, as DNA: TGTGCCAGCAGCACCGGGACTAGCGGAGTAAGGGACTCCTACGAGCAGTACTTC. The encoded protein is CASSTGTSGVRDSYEQYF.

This clonotype was detected once. This rearrangement joins TRBV7-3 to TRBJ1-6; perhaps TRBD1 as D (5 bases). The germline gives CDR1 SGHTA, CDR2 FQGTGA. The ends were cut back, 5 bases at V and 6 bases at J, with 14 bases in the middle. The CDR3 runs to 15 residues. This chain's CDR3 is CASSPAGASNSPLHF. Written as DNA, the CDR3 is TGTGCCAGCAGCCCTGCCGGGGCATCTAATTCACCCCTCCACTTT.

The chain carries TRBV5-4 and TRBJ2-1, with TRBD2 identical over 8 bases. V trimming: 2 bases; J trimming: 3 bases; junction bases outside the gene matches: 4. The V gene's germline CDR1 is SGHNT and CDR2 YYREEE (reference sequence). This CDR3 contains 15 residues. The chain's CDR3 is CASSLTSGVYNEQFF. The CDR3 nucleotides read TGTGCCAGCAGCTTAACTAGCGGAGTCTACAATGAGCAGTTCTTC. Full variable domain (outside the CDR3, taken from reference TRBV5-4 and TRBJ2-1): ETGVTQSPTHLIKTRGQQVTLRCSSQSGHNTVSWYQQALGQGPQFIFQYYREEENGRGNFPPRFSGLQFPNYSSELNVNALELDDSALYLCASSLTSGVYNEQFFGPGTRLTVL.

The chain joins TRBV4-1 to TRBJ2-7; 9 bases line up with TRBD1. The trim removed 1 base at V and 2 bases at J, leaving 3 bases unmatched. The CDR3 covers 15 residues. Germline V lookup: CDR1 MGHRA, CDR2 YSYEKL. The DNA of the CDR3 is TGCGCCAGCAGCCAAGGACAGGGGGGAACCTACGAGCAGTACTTC. Its protein product is CASSQGQGGTYEQYF.

This chain links TRBV20-1 with TRBJ1-1, with D hard to call. V was clipped by 2 bases and J by 2 bases, with 18 bases between them. In germline, CDR1 is DFQATT, CDR2 SNEGSKA (reference sequence). This CDR3 comprises 16 residues. CDR3 loop: CSARRRAGRGNTEAFF. The DNA of the CDR3 is TGCAGTGCTAGAAGGAGAGCTGGGCGGGGAAACACTGAAGCTTTCTTT.

The chain links TRBV20-1 to TRBJ2-7, with 10 bases that match TRBD1. V was clipped by 5 bases and J by 6 bases; unmatched bases: 13. Germline V CDR1 and CDR2: DFQATT, SNEGSKA (reference sequence). The CDR3 is made up of 15 amino acids. CDR3 residues: CSASSGGQGTPEQYF. The CDR3 coding sequence is TGCAGTGCTTCAAGCGGGGGACAGGGGACTCCCGAGCAGTACTTC.

J is TRBJ2-1 and V is TRBV5-1; 7 nucleotides align to TRBD2. V lost 5 bases to trimming and J lost 1 base; unmatched junction nucleotides: 3. This CDR3 spans 14 amino acids. The germline V gene has CDR1 SGHRS and CDR2 YFSETQ. The CDR3 is CASSDGRSYNEQFF. As DNA, the CDR3 is TGCGCCAGCAGTGACGGGAGGTCCTACAATGAGCAGTTCTTC. Based on the CDR3 plus reference TRBV5-1 and TRBJ2-1, the full variable domain is KAGVTQTPRYLIKTRGQQVTLSCSPISGHRSVSWYQQTPGQGLQFLFEYFSETQRNKGNFPGRFSGRQFSNSRSEMNVSTLELGDSALYLCASSDGRSYNEQFFGPGTRLTVL.

This clonotype was found once. The gene calls are TRBV30 and TRBJ2-1; the D is unclear. V was cut by 4 bases and J by 8 bases, with 12 bases left in between. The CDR3 has 12 residues. Germline-derived CDR1 and CDR2 are GTSNPN and SVGIG (reference sequence). CDR3 protein: CAWTQVVDEQFF. The DNA for the CDR3 is TGTGCCTGGACCCAAGTCGTCGATGAGCAGTTCTTC.

The V and J genes are TRBV3-1 and TRBJ1-1; no definite D call. The CDR3 consists of 14 residues. Germline V gives CDR1 LGHDT, CDR2 YNNKEL (reference sequence). The V gene lost 4 bases and the J gene lost 1 base, with 10 bases spanning the gap. The CDR3 loop is CASSLLEENTEAFF. The CDR3 nucleotides read TGTGCCAGCAGCCTCCTTGAAGAGAACACTGAAGCTTTCTTT.

Only one count was recorded for this clonotype. This chain uses TRBV3-1 with TRBJ2-7; no definite D call. V lost 3 bases to trimming and J lost 2 bases, with 8 bases between them. There are 13 residues in the CDR3. The germline CDR1 and CDR2 sequences are LGHDT and YNNKEL (reference sequence). CDR3: CASSHTYPYEQYF. CDR3 bases: TGTGCCAGCAGCCATACCTACCCCTACGAGCAGTACTTC.

This chain uses TRBV29-1 with TRBJ2-7; D gene ambiguous. The CDR3 has 11 amino acids. The V end lost 6 bases, the J end lost 6 bases, and 12 bases lay between the germline ends. CDR1 and CDR2 from the germline V gene are SQVTM and ANQGSEA. CDR3 DNA: TGCAGCGTAAGGACCTCCCTCGAGCAGTACTTC. Its translation: CSVRTSLEQYF.

V usage is TRBV30 and J usage is TRBJ2-5, with 12 positions matching TRBD2. The V and J ends lost 4 bases and 5 bases, in that order; junction bases with no gene match: 5. Germline-derived CDR1 and CDR2 are GTSNPN and SVGIG (reference sequence). CDR3 length: 14 residues. CDR3 nucleotide sequence: TGTGCCTGGAAACCGGGACTAGCGGGCGAGACCCAGTACTTC. Translation: CAWKPGLAGETQYF.

V usage is TRBV30 and J usage is TRBJ2-5; 9 bases align to TRBD2. The CDR3 contains 14 residues. CDR1 is GTSNPN, CDR2 SVGIG, per germline (reference sequence). The ends lost 2 bases at V and 5 bases at J; junction bases unmatched: 6. The CDR3 sequence is CAWSFSGSPETQYF. CDR3 DNA: TGTGCCTGGAGTTTTAGCGGGAGCCCCGAGACCCAGTACTTC.

The chain uses TRBV20-1 and TRBJ2-7; 7 bases align to TRBD2. Germline CDR1 is DFQATT and CDR2 is SNEGSKA (reference sequence). The V and J ends lost 5 bases and 6 bases, in that order; junction bases with no gene match: 13. There are 14 residues in the CDR3. The CDR3 DNA sequence: TGCAGTGCTGTTTCCCTAGCGGTGCTGGGCGAGCAGTACTTC. Translated: CSAVSLAVLGEQYF.

This clonotype was seen only once. This chain uses TRBV5-1 with TRBJ1-5, with D perhaps matching TRBD1 (5 bases). Germline CDR1 is SGHRS and CDR2 is YFSETQ. V dropped 0 bases and J dropped 6 bases, with 13 bases sitting between them. This CDR3 is built from 15 residues. The CDR3 coding sequence is TGCGCCAGCAGCTTGGGAGGTACAGGCGTTCAGCCCCAGCATTTT. Its translation: CASSLGGTGVQPQHF.

The chain uses TRBV29-1 and TRBJ2-7; the match to TRBD1 covers 9 bases. The ends lost 7 bases at V and 4 bases at J; junction bases unmatched: 17. This CDR3 spans 16 amino acids. Germline CDR1 is SQVTM and CDR2 is ANQGSEA. The CDR3 reads CSAGKRTGEFLYEQYF. CDR3 DNA: TGCAGCGCTGGGAAAAGGACAGGGGAATTCTTGTACGAGCAGTACTTC.

The chain has TRBV7-9 and TRBJ2-5; TRBD2 matches 9 bases. V was clipped by 3 bases and J by 2 bases; unmatched bases: 7. CDR1 is SEHNR, CDR2 FQNEAQ, per germline (reference sequence). This CDR3 contains 16 residues. CDR3: CASSFGLAGSQETQYF. DNA for the CDR3: TGTGCCAGCAGCTTTGGTCTAGCGGGATCTCAAGAGACCCAGTACTTC.

The chain combines TRBV5-4 with TRBJ2-4; perhaps TRBD2 as D (6 bases). The CDR3 sequence is 15 residues long. The V gene's germline CDR1 is SGHNT and CDR2 YYREEE (reference sequence). Trimming left V 0 bases short and J 2 bases short, with 9 bases between. CDR3 region: CASSLATSSKNIQYF. CDR3 bases: TGTGCCAGCAGCTTGGCCACTAGCTCCAAAAACATTCAGTACTTC.

V usage is TRBV25-1 and J usage is TRBJ2-3; 7 bases agree with TRBD2. The CDR3 is 16 amino acids. V gave up 2 bases and J gave up 0 bases; unmatched junction bases: 5. CDR1 MGHDK and CDR2 SYGVNS come from the germline V gene. The CDR3 coding sequence is TGTGCCAGCAGTGAAATACTAGCGCCAAGCACAGATACGCAGTATTTT. As protein: CASSEILAPSTDTQYF. Complete variable domain (other parts from reference TRBV25-1 and TRBJ2-3): EADIYQTPRYLVIGTGKKITLECSQTMGHDKMYWYQQDPGMELHLIHYSYGVNSTEKGDLSSESTVSRIRTEHFPLTLESARPSHTSQYLCASSEILAPSTDTQYFGPGTRLTVL.

The rearrangement links TRBV15 to TRBJ2-2; D gene uncertain. Per germline, CDR1 LNHNV and CDR2 YYDKDF (reference sequence). Trimming removed 6 bases from V and 0 bases from J, with 8 bases in between. CDR3 size: 14 residues. The CDR3: CATRTFANTGELFF. In nucleotides, the CDR3 is TGTGCCACCAGGACGTTCGCGAACACCGGGGAGCTGTTTTTT.